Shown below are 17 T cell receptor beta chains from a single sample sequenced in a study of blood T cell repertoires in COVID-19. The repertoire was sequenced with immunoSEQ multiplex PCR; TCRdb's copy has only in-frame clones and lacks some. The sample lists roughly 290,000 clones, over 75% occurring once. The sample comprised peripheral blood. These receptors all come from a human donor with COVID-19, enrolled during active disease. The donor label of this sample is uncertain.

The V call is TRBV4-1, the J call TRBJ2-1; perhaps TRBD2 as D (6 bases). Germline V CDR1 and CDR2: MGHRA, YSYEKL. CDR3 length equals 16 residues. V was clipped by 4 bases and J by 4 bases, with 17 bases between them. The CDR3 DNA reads TGCGCCAGCAGCCGAGAGGGACTGGGGGGTTACAATGAGCAGTTCTTC. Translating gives CASSREGLGGYNEQFF.

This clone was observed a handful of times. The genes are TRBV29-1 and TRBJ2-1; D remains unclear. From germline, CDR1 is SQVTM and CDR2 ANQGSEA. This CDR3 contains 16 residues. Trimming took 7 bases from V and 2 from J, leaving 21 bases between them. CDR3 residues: CSDRSGFTVTYNEQFF. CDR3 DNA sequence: TGCAGCGATCGCTCCGGTTTCACCGTAACCTACAATGAGCAGTTCTTC.

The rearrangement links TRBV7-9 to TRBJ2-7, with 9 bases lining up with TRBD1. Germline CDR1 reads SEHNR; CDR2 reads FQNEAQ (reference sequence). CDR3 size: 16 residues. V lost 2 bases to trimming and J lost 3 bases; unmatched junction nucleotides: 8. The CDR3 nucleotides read TGTGCCAGCAGCTTAAGTGACAGGGGGGAGGACTACGAGCAGTACTTC. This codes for CASSLSDRGEDYEQYF.

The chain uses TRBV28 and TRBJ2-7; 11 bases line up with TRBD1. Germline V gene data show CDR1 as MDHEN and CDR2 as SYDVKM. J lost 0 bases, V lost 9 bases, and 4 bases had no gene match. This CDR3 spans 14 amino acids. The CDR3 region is CASRDRGGSYEQYF. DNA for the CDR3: TGTGCCAGTAGGGACAGGGGGGGCTCCTACGAGCAGTACTTC.

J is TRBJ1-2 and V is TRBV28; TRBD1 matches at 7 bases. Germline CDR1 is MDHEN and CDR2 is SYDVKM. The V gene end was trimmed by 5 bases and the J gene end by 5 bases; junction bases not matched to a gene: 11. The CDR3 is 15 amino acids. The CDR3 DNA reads TGTGCCAGCAGTCCCACCCGGACAGGAGCATATGGCTACACCTTC. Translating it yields CASSPTRTGAYGYTF.

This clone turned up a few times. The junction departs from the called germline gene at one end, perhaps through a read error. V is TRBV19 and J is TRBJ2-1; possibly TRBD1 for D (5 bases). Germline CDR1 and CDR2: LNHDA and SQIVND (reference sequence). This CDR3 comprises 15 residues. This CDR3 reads CASNIALGDYNEQFF. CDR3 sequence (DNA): TGTGCCAGTAATATAGCCCTAGGGGACTACAATGAGCAGTTCTTC.

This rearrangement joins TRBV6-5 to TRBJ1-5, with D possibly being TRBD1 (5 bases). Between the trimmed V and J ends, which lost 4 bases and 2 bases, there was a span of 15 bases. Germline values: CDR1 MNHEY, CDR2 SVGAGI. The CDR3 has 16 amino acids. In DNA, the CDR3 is TGTGCCAGCAGTTCGACAATGGGGGGTCGCAATCAGCCCCAGCATTTT. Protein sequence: CASSSTMGGRNQPQHF.

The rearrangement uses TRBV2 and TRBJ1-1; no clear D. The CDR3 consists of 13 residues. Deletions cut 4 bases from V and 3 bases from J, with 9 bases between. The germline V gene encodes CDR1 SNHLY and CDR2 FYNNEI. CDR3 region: CASSVNLDTEAFF. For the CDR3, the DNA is TGTGCCAGCAGTGTGAATCTAGACACTGAAGCTTTCTTT.

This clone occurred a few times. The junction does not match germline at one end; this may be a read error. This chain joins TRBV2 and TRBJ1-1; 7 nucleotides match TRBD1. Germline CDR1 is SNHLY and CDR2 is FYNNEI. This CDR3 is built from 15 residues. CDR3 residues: CASREEGGRDTEAFF. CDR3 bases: TGTGCCAGCAGGGAAGAAGGGGGCAGGGACACTGAAGCTTTCTTT.

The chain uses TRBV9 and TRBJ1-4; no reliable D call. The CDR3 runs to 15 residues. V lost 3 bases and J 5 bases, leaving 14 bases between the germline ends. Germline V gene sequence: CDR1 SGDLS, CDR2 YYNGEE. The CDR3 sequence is CASSAPSGGNEKLFF. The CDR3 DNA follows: TGTGCCAGCAGCGCCCCCTCGGGTGGGAATGAAAAACTGTTTTTT.

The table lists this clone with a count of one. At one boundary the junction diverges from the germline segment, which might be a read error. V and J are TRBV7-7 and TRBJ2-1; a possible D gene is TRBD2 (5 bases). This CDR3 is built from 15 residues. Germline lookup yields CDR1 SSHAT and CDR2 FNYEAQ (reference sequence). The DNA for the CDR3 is TGTGCTAGCAGCCCCCAGCGGTCGTCCTACAATGAGCAGTTCTTC. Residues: CASSPQRSSYNEQFF. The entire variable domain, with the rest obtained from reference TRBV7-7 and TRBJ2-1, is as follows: GAGVSQSPRYKVTKRGQDVTLRCDPISSHATLYWYQQALGQGPEFLTYFNYEAQPDKSGLPSDRFSAERPEGSISTLTIQRTEQRDSAMYRCASSPQRSSYNEQFFGPGTRLTVL.

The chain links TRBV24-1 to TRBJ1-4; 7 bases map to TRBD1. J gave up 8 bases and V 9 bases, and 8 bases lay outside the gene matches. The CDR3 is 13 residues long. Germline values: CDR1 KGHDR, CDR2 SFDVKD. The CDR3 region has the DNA TGTGCCACCCATGGACAGGCGAGGGAAAAACTGTTTTTT. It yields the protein CATHGQAREKLFF.

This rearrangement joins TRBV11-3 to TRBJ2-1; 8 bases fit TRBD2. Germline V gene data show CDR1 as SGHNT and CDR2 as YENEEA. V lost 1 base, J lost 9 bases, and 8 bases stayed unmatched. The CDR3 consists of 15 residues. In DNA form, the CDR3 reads TGTGCCAGCAGCTTAGGTATGCGGACTAGCAGTGAGCAGTTCTTC. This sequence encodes CASSLGMRTSSEQFF.

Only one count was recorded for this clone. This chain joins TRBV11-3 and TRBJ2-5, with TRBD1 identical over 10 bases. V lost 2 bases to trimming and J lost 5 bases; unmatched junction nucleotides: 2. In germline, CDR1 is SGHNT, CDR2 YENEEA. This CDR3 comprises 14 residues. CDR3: CASSLRQGAETQYF. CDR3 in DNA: TGTGCCAGCAGCTTACGACAGGGGGCGGAGACCCAGTACTTC.

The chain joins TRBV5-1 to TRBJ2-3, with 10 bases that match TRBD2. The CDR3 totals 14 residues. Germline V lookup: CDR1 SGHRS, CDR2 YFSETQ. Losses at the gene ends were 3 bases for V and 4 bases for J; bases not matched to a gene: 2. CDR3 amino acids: CASSSGTSADTQYF. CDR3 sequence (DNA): TGCGCCAGCAGCTCCGGGACTAGCGCAGATACGCAGTATTTT.

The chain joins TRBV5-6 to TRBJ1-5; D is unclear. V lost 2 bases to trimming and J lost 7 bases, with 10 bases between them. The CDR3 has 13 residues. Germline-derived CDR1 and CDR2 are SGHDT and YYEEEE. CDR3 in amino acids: CASSFGVGQPQHF. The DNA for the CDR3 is TGTGCCAGCAGCTTCGGGGTTGGCCAGCCCCAGCATTTT.

Here the CDR3 DNA reads TGTGCCAGCAGCTTAGGGACAGGCCTGGAGGAAAAACTGTTTTTT. Its translation: CASSLGTGLEEKLFF. The rearrangement joins TRBV7-9 to TRBJ1-4, with 7 bases that match TRBD1. J was trimmed by 8 bases and V by 1 base; bases with no gene match: 7. CDR3 length equals 15 residues. The germline CDR1 and CDR2 sequences are SEHNR and FQNEAQ (reference sequence).